These 10 T cell receptor beta chains were all obtained from the same sample, sequenced in a study of post-analysis software for immune sequencing data. Study findings and constraints: TRBV5-6, TRBV5-1 and TRBV20-1 were among about 5 TRBV segments more frequent in patients than controls.

The antigens these receptors bind are not known. cDNA libraries for TCR beta contained unique molecular identifiers. TCRdb itself ran the PCR reads through MiXCR, one entry per CDR3 protein. The sample records around 770,000 distinct CDR3 sequences, about 43% being singletons. The sequencing input was blood. Source of these receptors: a girl between 5 and 17 years old with multiple sclerosis.

This clonotype has only a few counts. The chain couples TRBV12-3 or TRBV12-4 to TRBJ1-1; 9 bases match TRBD1. This CDR3 is 14 amino acids long. Losses at the gene ends were 6 bases for V and 1 base for J; bases not matched to a gene: 3. In DNA, the CDR3 is TGTGCCAGCAGGATGACAGGGGGGAACACTGAAGCTTTCTTT. It codes for CASRMTGGNTEAFF.

This clonotype has more than one count but fewer than ten. This chain links TRBV24-1 with TRBJ2-1; tentatively, D is TRBD1 (6 bases). The CDR3 runs 14 residues. The V and J ends lost 4 bases and 8 bases respectively, with 14 bases between them. Germline V gives CDR1 KGHDR, CDR2 SFDVKD. CDR3 protein: CATSEPTGMYEQFF. Here the CDR3 DNA reads TGTGCCACCAGTGAACCCACAGGGATGTATGAGCAGTTCTTC.

The V call is TRBV9, the J call TRBJ1-2; perhaps TRBD1 as D (5 bases). Germline CDR1 reads SGDLS; CDR2 reads YYNGEE. Trimming left V 4 bases short and J 4 bases short, with 17 bases between. The CDR3 is 15 residues long. CDR3 coding DNA: TGTGCCAGCAGCACCCCCGCGCAGGGACCCTATGGCTACACCTTC. Protein sequence: CASSTPAQGPYGYTF.

This clonotype was observed a few times. This rearrangement joins TRBV7-9 to TRBJ1-2; TRBD1 agrees at 7 bases. The junction had 3 bases not matched to a gene; V was cut back by 5 bases and J by 3 bases. In germline, CDR1 is SEHNR, CDR2 FQNEAQ (reference sequence). The CDR3 contains 13 residues. The CDR3 bases are TGTGCCAGCAGCGATGGGACAGACTATGGCTACACCTTC. This encodes CASSDGTDYGYTF.

The V call is TRBV5-1, the J call TRBJ1-1; TRBD1 matches 7 bases. The length of the CDR3 is 15 residues. J gave up 5 bases and V 1 base, and 8 bases lay outside the gene matches. Germline-derived CDR1 and CDR2 are SGHRS and YFSETQ. The CDR3 region has the DNA TGCGCCAGCAGCTTGACAGGGGAAAGAGAAACTGAAGCTTTCTTT. As protein: CASSLTGERETEAFF.

A remark on this clonotype: A single base separates this from a much larger clone, so it may be a read error. CDR3 region: CASNSLGQGGIQYF. The CDR3 DNA is TGTGCCAGCAATTCACTGGGACAGGGGGGCATTCAGTACTTC. The V and J genes are TRBV28 and TRBJ2-4; 11 positions match TRBD1. The CDR3 spans 14 residues. The V and J ends lost 7 bases and 9 bases, in that order; junction bases with no gene match: 8. Germline lookup yields CDR1 MDHEN and CDR2 SYDVKM. Full variable domain (outside the CDR3, taken from reference TRBV28 and TRBJ2-4): DVKVTQSSRYLVKRTGEKVFLECVQDMDHENMFWYRQDPGLGLRLIYFSYDVKMKEKGDIPEGYSVSREKKERFSLILESASTNQTSMYLCASNSLGQGGIQYFGAGTRLSVL.

The V call is TRBV20-1, the J call TRBJ2-1; 13 nucleotides line up with TRBD2. Germline values: CDR1 DFQATT, CDR2 SNEGSKA (reference sequence). J was trimmed by 5 bases and V by 5 bases; bases with no gene match: 9. CDR3 length: 16 residues. The CDR3 sequence is CSASTGLAGENNEQFF. CDR3 in DNA: TGCAGTGCTTCTACTGGACTAGCGGGGGAAAACAATGAGCAGTTCTTC.

This clonotype was seen more than once but under ten times. The CDR3 nucleotides read TGTGCCAGCAGTCCTCCGGGACAGGCCCTTTTTGAGCAGTACTTC. Translation gives CASSPPGQALFEQYF. The chain joins TRBV28 to TRBJ2-7; TRBD1 aligns across 8 bases. V trimming: 5 bases; J trimming: 7 bases; junction bases outside the gene matches: 13. The CDR3 has 15 residues. Germline V gene sequence: CDR1 MDHEN, CDR2 SYDVKM.

This clonotype was seen only a few times. In DNA, the CDR3 is TGCGCCAGCAGCCAAGACAGGGGATTGGCGAACACTGAAGCTTTCTTT. Amino acids: CASSQDRGLANTEAFF. This rearrangement joins TRBV5-1 to TRBJ1-1; 8 bases align to TRBD1. The CDR3 is made up of 16 amino acids. Germline CDR1 SGHRS, CDR2 YFSETQ. V was pared by 4 bases and J by 1 base, with 9 bases of the junction left unmatched.

This chain connects TRBV5-5 to TRBJ2-7; 9 bases are a match to TRBD1. The CDR3 consists of 15 residues. Germline CDR1 SGHKS, CDR2 YYEKEE (reference sequence). Germline trimming cut 9 bases from V and 1 base from J; bases unmatched to any gene: 11. Here the CDR3 DNA reads TGTGCCACCGGAGCAGGGACAGGGAGGTCCTACGAGCAGTACTTC. It yields the protein CATGAGTGRSYEQYF.